This entry is about one T cell receptor beta chain. This sample includes further DNA sequences coding for the same CDR3. The protocol was immunoSEQ multiplex PCR, while the TCRdb copy is restricted to in-frame clones and leaves out a portion. The data show roughly 1,800,000 clones, approximately 95% seen once. The data are from a study of shared clonotypes between healthy human individuals. The overall study: CD4 naive and memory got three plates each, CD8 naive two, CD8 memory one.

CD45RO-negative CD8 cells positively selected for CCR7 made up the naive population, which excluded terminally differentiated effector memory CD45RA+ cells. The CDR3 runs to 14 residues. Germline values: CDR1 SGDLS, CDR2 YYNGEE. Trimming at V came to 3 bases and at J to 2 bases, leaving 5 bases not matched to a gene. The V gene is TRBV9, the J gene TRBJ2-7; the match to TRBD1 covers 7 bases. The sequence derives from a man in his late teens or twenties in good health. Sequencing was performed on naive CD8+ T cells sorted from blood. DNA of the CDR3: TGTGCCAGCAGCGCAGGGGGTACCGCCTACGAGCAGTACTTC. Protein product: CASSAGGTAYEQYF.